A selection of T cell receptor beta chains follows, all from one sample in a study of early T cells in non-severe SARS-CoV-2 infection. In TCRdb, the 5' RACE reads were re-called with MiXCR into one record per CDR3 protein. The sample lists some 36,000 distinct CDR3 sequences; 5.5% to 7% were seen once. The specimen was whole blood. The receptors derive from an adult who was a healthcare worker with PCR-confirmed SARS-CoV-2 infection or an uninfected control (not recorded which). Each CDR3 is given with its conserved first and last residue. The order of the fields is V gene, J gene, CDR3 protein.

TRBV11-2,TRBJ2-5,CASSSGGLAGQETQYF
TRBV12-3/TRBV12-4,TRBJ2-1,CASSLGTSSYNEQFF
TRBV5-1,TRBJ2-2,CASSPQGQTGELFF
TRBV12-2,TRBJ2-7,CASRREREYRFEQYF
TRBV25-1,TRBJ1-6,CASSEMGGNSPLHF
TRBV28,TRBJ1-1,CVSRPGQGAAEAFF
TRBV5-1,TRBJ2-3,CASSSAAGVSDTQYF
TRBV24-1,TRBJ1-2,CATSDPGTANYGYTF
TRBV5-1,TRBJ2-1,CASSSGTLNNEQFF
TRBV4-1,TRBJ1-4,CASSLKIQGDNEKLFF
TRBV29-1,TRBJ1-2,CSVEPRTGQGSYGYTF
TRBV6-5,TRBJ2-1,CASSYLAEIHNEQFF
TRBV6-2/TRBV6-3,TRBJ2-7,CASSYSGGSSYEQYF
TRBV28,TRBJ2-2,CASRIAGSNTGELFF
TRBV28,TRBJ2-1,CASSFSGGHEQFF
TRBV7-6,TRBJ2-1,CASSLHGTSGRGEQFF